The clone carrying this T cell receptor beta chain was observed at least ten times. The CDR3 length is 14 residues. Germline loops: CDR1 DFQATT, CDR2 SNEGSKA (reference sequence). The V end lost 6 bases, the J end lost 3 bases, and 17 bases lay between the germline ends. The sample belongs to a study of CD8 T cells in ankylosing spondylitis. TCRdb analysed the 5' RACE reads with MiXCR anew, one entry per CDR3 protein. The repertoire consists of about 140,000 distinct CDR3 sequences, with roughly 8.4% occurring once and the leading ten covering less than 7.5%. This TCR was sampled from a male donor with ankylosing spondylitis. The specimen sequenced was synovial fluid, either unsorted or a sorted T cell fraction (not recorded which). This chain connects TRBV20-1 to TRBJ1-1, with D tentatively TRBD1 (5 bases). CDR3 bases: TGCAGTGCCAATTCCCATGGGGGATACACTGAAGCTTTCTTT. Protein: CSANSHGGYTEAFF.